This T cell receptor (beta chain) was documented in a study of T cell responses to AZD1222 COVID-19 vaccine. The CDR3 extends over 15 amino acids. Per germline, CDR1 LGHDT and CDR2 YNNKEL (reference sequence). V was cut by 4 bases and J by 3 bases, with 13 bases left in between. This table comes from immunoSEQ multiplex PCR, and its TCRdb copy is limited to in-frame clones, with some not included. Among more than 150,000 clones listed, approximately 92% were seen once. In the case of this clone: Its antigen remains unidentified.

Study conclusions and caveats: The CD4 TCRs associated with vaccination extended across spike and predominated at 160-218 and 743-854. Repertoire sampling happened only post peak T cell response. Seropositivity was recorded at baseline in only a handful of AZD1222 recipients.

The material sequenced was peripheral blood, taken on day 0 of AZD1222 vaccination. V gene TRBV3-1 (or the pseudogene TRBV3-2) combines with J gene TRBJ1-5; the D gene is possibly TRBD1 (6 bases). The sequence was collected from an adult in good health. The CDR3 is CASSPTGFDNQPQHF. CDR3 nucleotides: TGTGCCAGCAGCCCGACAGGATTCGACAATCAGCCCCAGCATTTT.